The TCR beta chain under discussion was sequenced for a study of T-cell memory formation after mild COVID-19. Study summary: There were largely donor-specific TCR clusters. The study, taken as a whole, reports: Among contracting clones, CD4+ were mainly CM/EM and CD8+ enriched in EMRA.

Trimming left V 5 bases short and J 6 bases short, with 11 bases between. Germline values: CDR1 SEHNR, CDR2 FQNEAQ (reference sequence). The CDR3 spans 12 residues. This clonotype has just a few counts. The target antigen is unknown. After 5'RACE with constant-segment primers, TCR alpha and TCR beta cDNA libraries carrying sample barcodes and UMIs were obtained. TCRdb ran MiXCR on the 5' RACE reads and lists one entry per CDR3 protein. There are roughly 80,000 distinct CDR3 sequences in the sample; about 23% occur only once, and about 40% lies in the top ten. The clonotype was recovered from a man younger than 35 who had mild COVID-19 (a few samples of this study predate the infection). Cell type and time point are not known. V is TRBV7-9 and J is TRBJ2-7, with D possibly TRBD2 on 5 matching bases. Sequenced sample: PBMCs or a T cell subset sorted from them (not recorded which). The CDR3 region is CASSDDYSEQYF. Written as DNA, the CDR3 is TGTGCCAGCAGCGACGACTATTCCGAGCAGTACTTC.